Described below is a single TCR beta chain sequence and its context. Antigen: not known. This entry belongs to a study of cytomegalovirus exposure and HLA in healthy donors. Points from the study as a whole: Associated with HLA alleles at 0.05 false discovery rate in a later analysis were 16,951 TCR beta sequences.

Trimming shortened V by 5 bases and J by 4 bases, and 9 bases separated the two germline ends. CDR3 length: 13 amino acids. Germline V gives CDR1 SGHRS, CDR2 YFSETQ. The PCR made use of 60 Vbeta and 13 Jbeta primers. Repertoires were generated with immunoSEQ multiplex PCR, while TCRdb's copy carries only in-frame clones and drops some. The data hold 95,000 to 150,000 clones, with approximately 78% observed a single time. The specimen sequenced was PBMCs. This TCR derives from a woman in her 40s in good health and CMV-seropositive. The rearrangement uses TRBV5-1 and TRBJ1-4; D remains ambiguous. The CDR3 reads CASSREDNEKLFF. For the CDR3, the DNA is TGCGCCAGCAGTAGGGAGGATAATGAAAAACTGTTTTTT.